The rows below give T cell receptor beta chains drawn from one sample of a study of blood T cell repertoires in COVID-19. Sequencing used immunoSEQ multiplex PCR; TCRdb keeps in-frame clones, though not all of them. The sample contains over 100,000 clones, roughly nine tenths of which appear only once. Sequenced sample: peripheral blood. Every receptor here comes from a man aged 35 to 55 with acute or convalescent COVID-19. The CDR3 runs from the conserved cysteine through the conserved F or W. Fields, in order: D gene, J gene, V gene, clone size, CDR3 protein, CDR3 DNA. A D gene is named only where the DNA matches it firmly. Expanded clones get a size class; other rows say once, few or many, or leave the size out.

d_call: NA; j_call: TRBJ1-1; v_call: TRBV30; clone_size: NA; cdr3_aa: CAWLGGTEAFF; cdr3_nt: TGTGCCTGGTTAGGAGGCACTGAAGCTTTCTTT
d_call: NA; j_call: TRBJ2-5; v_call: TRBV27; clone_size: NA; cdr3_aa: CASSISAGGVQETQYF; cdr3_nt: TGTGCCAGCAGTATCTCCGCTGGAGGGGTCCAAGAGACCCAGTACTTC
d_call: NA; j_call: TRBJ1-1; v_call: TRBV6-1; clone_size: NA; cdr3_aa: CASSEDTYEAFF; cdr3_nt: TGTGCCAGCAGTGAGGACACCTATGAAGCTTTCTTT
d_call: TRBD2; j_call: TRBJ2-1; v_call: TRBV5-1; clone_size: NA; cdr3_aa: CASSPEGAGEGDNEQFF; cdr3_nt: TGCGCCAGCAGCCCAGAGGGTGCGGGAGAGGGAGACAATGAGCAGTTCTTC
d_call: NA; j_call: TRBJ2-1; v_call: TRBV30; clone_size: NA; cdr3_aa: CAWSGGGSPNEQFF; cdr3_nt: TGTGCCTGGAGTGGAGGAGGGTCCCCCAATGAGCAGTTCTTC
d_call: NA; j_call: TRBJ1-6; v_call: TRBV7-8; clone_size: NA; cdr3_aa: CASSFGHDSPLHF; cdr3_nt: TGTGCCAGCAGCTTCGGACACGATTCACCCCTCCACTTT
d_call: NA; j_call: TRBJ1-5; v_call: TRBV27; clone_size: NA; cdr3_aa: CASSSGISNQPQHF; cdr3_nt: TGTGCCAGCAGTTCGGGGATTAGCAATCAGCCCCAGCATTTT
d_call: NA; j_call: TRBJ1-6; v_call: TRBV12-5; clone_size: NA; cdr3_aa: CASGLDSNSPLHF; cdr3_nt: TGTGCTAGTGGTTTGGACAGCAATTCACCCCTCCACTTT
d_call: NA; j_call: TRBJ2-1; v_call: TRBV19; clone_size: NA; cdr3_aa: CASSIPGPLTYNEQFF; cdr3_nt: TGTGCCAGTAGTATACCAGGGCCGCTAACCTACAATGAGCAGTTCTTC
d_call: TRBD2; j_call: TRBJ2-7; v_call: TRBV19; clone_size: once; cdr3_aa: CASSIDTSGPYEQYF; cdr3_nt: TGTGCCAGTAGTATAGATACTAGCGGACCCTACGAGCAGTACTTC
d_call: NA; j_call: TRBJ1-4; v_call: TRBV18; clone_size: few; cdr3_aa: CASSRDSPTNEKLFF; cdr3_nt: TGTGCCAGCTCAAGAGACAGTCCAACTAATGAAAAACTGTTTTTT
d_call: TRBD1; j_call: TRBJ1-2; v_call: TRBV27; clone_size: NA; cdr3_aa: CASSLSRQGAYGYTF; cdr3_nt: TGTGCCAGCAGTTTATCCAGACAGGGGGCTTATGGCTACACCTTC
d_call: NA; j_call: TRBJ2-5; v_call: TRBV9; clone_size: NA; cdr3_aa: CASSAGAYQETQYF; cdr3_nt: TGTGCCAGCAGCGCTGGGGCGTACCAAGAGACCCAGTACTTC
d_call: NA; j_call: TRBJ1-5; v_call: TRBV7-9; clone_size: NA; cdr3_aa: CASSLGEFSNQPQHF; cdr3_nt: TGTGCCAGCAGCTTAGGGGAGTTTAGCAATCAGCCCCAGCATTTT
d_call: TRBD2; j_call: TRBJ2-1; v_call: TRBV11-3; clone_size: NA; cdr3_aa: CASSLGASGDFDEQFF; cdr3_nt: TGTGCCAGCAGCTTAGGGGCTAGCGGGGACTTCGATGAGCAGTTCTTC
d_call: NA; j_call: TRBJ1-2; v_call: TRBV12-3/TRBV12-4; clone_size: NA; cdr3_aa: CASSLSSGYGYTF; cdr3_nt: TGTGCCAGCAGTTTATCTTCGGGCTATGGCTACACCTTC
d_call: NA; j_call: TRBJ1-6; v_call: TRBV5-6; clone_size: few; cdr3_aa: CASQYRGRYSPLHF; cdr3_nt: TGTGCCAGCCAGTATCGGGGGAGATATTCACCCCTCCACTTT
d_call: TRBD1; j_call: TRBJ1-5; v_call: TRBV18; clone_size: few; cdr3_aa: CASSPTGGNQPQHF; cdr3_nt: TGTGCCAGCTCACCGACAGGGGGCAATCAGCCCCAGCATTTT
d_call: TRBD1; j_call: TRBJ2-7; v_call: TRBV28; clone_size: once; cdr3_aa: CASIVLTGGISYEQYF; cdr3_nt: TGTGCCAGCATCGTACTGACAGGGGGCATCTCCTACGAGCAGTACTTC
d_call: TRBD1; j_call: TRBJ2-2; v_call: TRBV11-2; clone_size: NA; cdr3_aa: CASSSGQGHTGELFF; cdr3_nt: TGTGCCAGCAGCTCGGGACAGGGGCACACCGGGGAGCTGTTTTTT
d_call: NA; j_call: TRBJ2-1; v_call: TRBV19; clone_size: NA; cdr3_aa: CASKRPGLGYEQFF; cdr3_nt: TGTGCCAGTAAGCGGCCGGGCCTAGGTTATGAGCAGTTCTTC
d_call: NA; j_call: TRBJ2-7; v_call: TRBV6-6; clone_size: NA; cdr3_aa: CASSYEGRANEQYF; cdr3_nt: TGTGCCAGCAGTTACGAGGGCAGAGCCAACGAGCAGTACTTC
d_call: NA; j_call: TRBJ1-5; v_call: TRBV5-6; clone_size: NA; cdr3_aa: CASSLEGDGQPQHF; cdr3_nt: TGTGCCAGCAGCTTGGAGGGGGATGGTCAGCCCCAGCATTTT
d_call: TRBD1; j_call: TRBJ1-2; v_call: TRBV7-2; clone_size: NA; cdr3_aa: CASSFIGEGAYGYTF; cdr3_nt: TGTGCCAGCAGCTTCATTGGCGAGGGGGCGTACGGCTACACCTTC
d_call: TRBD1; j_call: TRBJ1-4; v_call: TRBV15; clone_size: NA; cdr3_aa: CATSRWTGSGEKLFF; cdr3_nt: TGTGCCACCAGCAGATGGACAGGCAGTGGGGAAAAACTGTTTTTT
d_call: NA; j_call: TRBJ2-5; v_call: TRBV20-1; clone_size: NA; cdr3_aa: CSASPRGQETQYF; cdr3_nt: TGCAGTGCTAGTCCTCGGGGCCAAGAGACCCAGTACTTC
d_call: NA; j_call: TRBJ2-7; v_call: TRBV10-1; clone_size: few; cdr3_aa: CASSESLIDEQYF; cdr3_nt: TGCGCCAGCAGTGAGTCATTAATCGACGAGCAGTACTTC
d_call: NA; j_call: TRBJ1-1; v_call: TRBV11-3; clone_size: NA; cdr3_aa: CASSLAMNTEAFF; cdr3_nt: TGTGCCAGCAGCTTAGCAATGAACACTGAAGCTTTCTTT
d_call: TRBD1; j_call: TRBJ2-7; v_call: TRBV5-8; clone_size: NA; cdr3_aa: CASSSWPGQGNYEQYF; cdr3_nt: TGTGCCAGCAGCTCGTGGCCGGGACAGGGGAACTACGAGCAGTACTTC
d_call: NA; j_call: TRBJ1-2; v_call: TRBV4-2; clone_size: NA; cdr3_aa: CASSQQVPNYGYTF; cdr3_nt: TGTGCCAGCAGCCAACAGGTACCAAACTATGGCTACACCTTC
d_call: TRBD2; j_call: TRBJ2-1; v_call: TRBV6-1; clone_size: NA; cdr3_aa: CASSESSGSYNEQFF; cdr3_nt: TGTGCCAGCAGTGAATCTAGCGGATCCTACAATGAGCAGTTCTTC
d_call: NA; j_call: TRBJ2-7; v_call: TRBV18; clone_size: NA; cdr3_aa: CASSPQGVSSYEQYF; cdr3_nt: TGTGCCAGCTCACCACAGGGGGTAAGCTCCTACGAGCAGTACTTC
d_call: NA; j_call: TRBJ1-5; v_call: TRBV6-1; clone_size: NA; cdr3_aa: CASSEFGQTPKPQHF; cdr3_nt: TGTGCCAGCAGTGAATTCGGACAGACCCCTAAGCCCCAGCATTTT
d_call: NA; j_call: TRBJ1-4; v_call: TRBV7-3; clone_size: NA; cdr3_aa: CASSLTGGGPGGKLFF; cdr3_nt: TGTGCCAGCAGCTTAACGGGAGGCGGGCCCGGGGGAAAACTGTTTTTT
d_call: TRBD2; j_call: TRBJ2-7; v_call: TRBV10-3; clone_size: NA; cdr3_aa: CAISEIGLAGVAEQYF; cdr3_nt: TGTGCCATCAGTGAGATAGGGCTAGCGGGAGTCGCCGAGCAGTACTTC
d_call: TRBD2; j_call: TRBJ2-1; v_call: TRBV19; clone_size: NA; cdr3_aa: CASGINSGRSSYNEQFF; cdr3_nt: TGTGCCAGTGGGATAAATAGCGGGAGGAGCTCCTACAATGAGCAGTTCTTC
d_call: NA; j_call: TRBJ1-4; v_call: TRBV19; clone_size: NA; cdr3_aa: CASTPWGEANEKLFF; cdr3_nt: TGTGCCAGTACCCCCTGGGGAGAGGCGAATGAAAAACTGTTTTTT
d_call: NA; j_call: TRBJ1-6; v_call: TRBV5-6; clone_size: NA; cdr3_aa: CASSLTGVSSPLHF; cdr3_nt: TGTGCCAGCAGCTTGACAGGAGTGAGTTCACCCCTCCACTTT
d_call: TRBD1; j_call: TRBJ1-2; v_call: TRBV5-4; clone_size: NA; cdr3_aa: CASSPQGTGFYGYTF; cdr3_nt: TGTGCCAGCAGCCCGCAGGGGACAGGCTTTTATGGCTACACCTTC
d_call: TRBD1; j_call: TRBJ1-1; v_call: TRBV19; clone_size: many; cdr3_aa: CASRDRAKHGSTEAFF; cdr3_nt: TGTGCCAGTAGGGACAGGGCGAAACACGGGAGCACTGAAGCTTTCTTT